What follows are 6 T cell receptor beta chains derived from one specimen sequenced in a study of T cell repertoires in cytomegalovirus infection. These receptors have no identified antigens. Each CDR3 protein gets one entry after TCRdb re-called the reads with MiXCR. The top ten clones hold over 10% of a sample with 700,000 to 850,000 distinct CDR3 sequences, approximately 32% of them seen once. The sequencing here drew on cultured CD8+ T cells from PBMCs, taken from culture after CMV antigen stimulation. The source of these receptors is a human donor in good health (CMV status not recorded). Some clones in this sample may be carry-over from other donors' samples.

The rearrangement links TRBV4-3 to TRBJ2-7; 9 bases are shared with TRBD1. This CDR3 spans 15 amino acids. Germline V lookup: CDR1 LGHNA, CDR2 YSLEER. With 3 bases clipped from V and 3 bases from J, the junction kept 6 bases outside the gene matches. The CDR3 coding sequence is TGCGCCAGCAGCCACCCGAGACAGGGGGACTACGAGCAGTACGTC. Translating it yields CASSHPRQGDYEQYV.

This clonotype has ten or more counts. The V and J genes are TRBV7-2 and TRBJ2-3; TRBD2 agrees at 9 bases. The length of the CDR3 is 16 residues. CDR1 and CDR2 from the germline V gene are SGHTA and FQGNSA. Trimming took 5 bases from V and 2 from J; bases not matched to a gene: 8. CDR3 coding DNA: TGTGCCAGCAGCCTCCGACTAGCGGCTTCCACAGATACGCAGTATTTT. It encodes CASSLRLAASTDTQYF.

The chain has TRBV2 and TRBJ1-5, with no clear D. The CDR3 is 15 residues long. Germline V lookup: CDR1 SNHLY, CDR2 FYNNEI. V dropped 6 bases and J dropped 0 bases, with 12 bases sitting between them. For the CDR3, the DNA is TGTGCCAGCAGAATAAGGACTGATAGCAATCAGCCCCAGCATTTT. It specifies CASRIRTDSNQPQHF.

This clonotype was counted a few times. CDR3 in DNA: TGTGCCAGCAGCCCAATGGGGCACAGGGATGGTGGCCAGCCCCAGCATTTT. It specifies CASSPMGHRDGGQPQHF. The V gene is TRBV7-2, the J gene TRBJ1-5, with D possibly TRBD1 on 6 matching bases. This CDR3 is built from 17 residues. Germline CDR1 reads SGHTA; CDR2 reads FQGNSA. V shed 5 bases and J shed 7 bases, with 24 bases lying between them.

This chain connects TRBV27 to TRBJ1-2, with TRBD1 as a possible D gene (6 bases). CDR3 length: 15 residues. Germline V gene lookup returns CDR1 MNHEY and CDR2 SMNVEV (reference sequence). Deletions cut 6 bases from V and 0 bases from J, with 14 bases between. The CDR3 DNA reads TGTGCCAGCAGGGGGGCGGCAGAAACTAACTATGGCTACACCTTC. Amino acids: CASRGAAETNYGYTF.

This rearrangement joins TRBV19 to TRBJ2-7; D is uncertain. V lost 3 bases, J lost 2 bases, and 11 bases lay in between. Germline-derived CDR1 and CDR2 are LNHDA and SQIVND (reference sequence). The CDR3 is 14 residues long. In nucleotides, the CDR3 is TGTGCCAGTAGTATTGAACAGCCTGCCTACGAGCAGTACTTC. Protein sequence: CASSIEQPAYEQYF.